A single T cell receptor beta chain is shown here with its context. The sample originates from a study of blood T cell repertoires in COVID-19. The protocol was immunoSEQ multiplex PCR, while the TCRdb copy is restricted to in-frame clones and leaves out a portion. Found here are approximately 270,000 clones, around 90% of them singletons; the top ten hold about 1.2%. This CDR3 contains 15 residues. V lost 6 bases and J 0 bases, leaving 11 bases between the germline ends. Germline loops: CDR1 SGHTA, CDR2 FQGTGA. The V gene is TRBV7-3, the J gene TRBJ2-2; a possible D gene is TRBD2 (5 bases). Sequencing input: PBMCs or T cells enriched from blood (not recorded which). This receptor was identified in a human donor in a cohort exposed to, infected with or recovered from COVID-19 (not recorded which). The donor label of this sample is uncertain. CDR3 sequence (DNA): TGTGCCAGCAGGTTGAGTAGCGCGAACACCGGGGAGCTGTTTTTT. Translation: CASRLSSANTGELFF.